These T cell receptor beta chains were read from a single sample in a study of monozygotic twins with inflammatory bowel disease. TCRdb re-called the 5' RACE reads and shows each CDR3 protein once, DNA omitted. The sample data list some 150,000 distinct CDR3 sequences. The sequencing input was blood. These receptors originate from a human donor with ulcerative colitis or Crohn's disease, or a healthy co-twin of an affected twin (not recorded which). Both conserved end residues are part of each CDR3. Fields, in order: V gene, J gene, CDR3 length, CDR3 protein.

v_call: TRBV7-9; j_call: TRBJ1-2; cdr3_length: 12; cdr3_aa: CASSLDVLGYTF
v_call: TRBV7-3; j_call: TRBJ2-3; cdr3_length: 14; cdr3_aa: CASSLYPDTDTQYF
v_call: TRBV12-3/TRBV12-4; j_call: TRBJ1-2; cdr3_length: 15; cdr3_aa: CASSLISGLDYGYTF
v_call: TRBV20-1; j_call: TRBJ1-4; cdr3_length: 14; cdr3_aa: CSALQGVVNEKLFF
v_call: TRBV27; j_call: TRBJ2-2; cdr3_length: 15; cdr3_aa: CASSASGTPTGELFF
v_call: TRBV5-4; j_call: TRBJ2-1; cdr3_length: 14; cdr3_aa: CASSLGTSVNEQYF
v_call: TRBV6-1; j_call: TRBJ1-2; cdr3_length: 15; cdr3_aa: CASSPTSDRGNGYTF
v_call: TRBV29-1; j_call: TRBJ2-7; cdr3_length: 13; cdr3_aa: CSVEHRGGYEQYF
v_call: TRBV10-3; j_call: TRBJ2-1; cdr3_length: 15; cdr3_aa: CAIRQSGGPGNEQFF
v_call: TRBV7-2; j_call: TRBJ1-6; cdr3_length: 12; cdr3_aa: CASSIVNSPLHF
v_call: TRBV6-1; j_call: TRBJ1-1; cdr3_length: 15; cdr3_aa: CASSRLGRGSTEAFF
v_call: TRBV27; j_call: TRBJ1-2; cdr3_length: 14; cdr3_aa: CASSLRGAVGGYTF
v_call: TRBV6-5; j_call: TRBJ2-6; cdr3_length: 16; cdr3_aa: CASRFLGGSGANVLTF
v_call: TRBV29-1; j_call: TRBJ2-2; cdr3_length: 14; cdr3_aa: CSASRTPNTGELFF
v_call: TRBV7-9; j_call: TRBJ1-4; cdr3_length: 15; cdr3_aa: CAGSGGRGSNEKLFF
v_call: TRBV5-1; j_call: TRBJ1-2; cdr3_length: 15; cdr3_aa: CASSVTGQPEWGYTF
v_call: TRBV19; j_call: TRBJ2-1; cdr3_length: 12; cdr3_aa: CASSTIAGEQFF
v_call: TRBV19; j_call: TRBJ2-5; cdr3_length: 15; cdr3_aa: CASSSRQGHRETQYF
v_call: TRBV5-1; j_call: TRBJ2-7; cdr3_length: 15; cdr3_aa: CASSLIRTTPYEQYF
v_call: TRBV7-2; j_call: TRBJ2-2; cdr3_length: 15; cdr3_aa: CASSLSGPNTGELFF
v_call: TRBV5-6; j_call: TRBJ2-2; cdr3_length: 13; cdr3_aa: CASSLSGTGELFF
v_call: TRBV6-2/TRBV6-3; j_call: TRBJ2-7; cdr3_length: 14; cdr3_aa: CASSYGTGGAEQYF
v_call: TRBV29-1; j_call: TRBJ2-2; cdr3_length: 16; cdr3_aa: CSVLQLGGENTGELFF
v_call: TRBV28; j_call: TRBJ2-5; cdr3_length: 15; cdr3_aa: CASSLPGGLQETQYF
v_call: TRBV20-1; j_call: TRBJ2-2; cdr3_length: 15; cdr3_aa: CSARAPLANTGELFF
v_call: TRBV10-3; j_call: TRBJ2-1; cdr3_length: 13; cdr3_aa: CAISGEEYNEQFF
v_call: TRBV27; j_call: TRBJ2-3; cdr3_length: 16; cdr3_aa: CASSFLAGGGTDTQYF
v_call: TRBV4-1; j_call: TRBJ2-1; cdr3_length: 14; cdr3_aa: CASSQLTGDDEQFF
v_call: TRBV4-1; j_call: TRBJ2-6; cdr3_length: 14; cdr3_aa: CASSQTSGANVLTF
v_call: TRBV19; j_call: TRBJ2-5; cdr3_length: 14; cdr3_aa: CASSMGQLQETQYF
v_call: TRBV14; j_call: TRBJ2-7; cdr3_length: 14; cdr3_aa: CASSLWVASYEQYF
v_call: TRBV13; j_call: TRBJ2-5; cdr3_length: 13; cdr3_aa: CASSLDLQETQYF
v_call: TRBV5-1; j_call: TRBJ2-2; cdr3_length: 15; cdr3_aa: CASSFDITNTGELFF
v_call: TRBV5-6; j_call: TRBJ2-1; cdr3_length: 15; cdr3_aa: CASSLELAGHNEQFF
v_call: TRBV5-6; j_call: TRBJ1-1; cdr3_length: 14; cdr3_aa: CASSLEDRVTEAFF
v_call: TRBV10-3; j_call: TRBJ1-6; cdr3_length: 14; cdr3_aa: CAISVQGQHSPLHF